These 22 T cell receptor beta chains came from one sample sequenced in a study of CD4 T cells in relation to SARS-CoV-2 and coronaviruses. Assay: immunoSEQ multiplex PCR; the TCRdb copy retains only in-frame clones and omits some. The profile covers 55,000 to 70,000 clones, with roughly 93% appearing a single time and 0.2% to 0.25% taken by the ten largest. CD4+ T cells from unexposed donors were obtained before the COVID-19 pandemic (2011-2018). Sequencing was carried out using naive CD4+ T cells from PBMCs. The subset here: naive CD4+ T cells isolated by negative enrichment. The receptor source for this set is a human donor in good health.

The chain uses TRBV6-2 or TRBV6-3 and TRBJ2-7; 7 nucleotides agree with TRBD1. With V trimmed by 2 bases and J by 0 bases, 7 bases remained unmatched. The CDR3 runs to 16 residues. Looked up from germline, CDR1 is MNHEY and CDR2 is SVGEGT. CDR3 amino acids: CASSYEGTANSYEQYF. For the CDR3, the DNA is TGTGCCAGCAGTTACGAAGGGACAGCGAACTCCTACGAGCAGTACTTC.

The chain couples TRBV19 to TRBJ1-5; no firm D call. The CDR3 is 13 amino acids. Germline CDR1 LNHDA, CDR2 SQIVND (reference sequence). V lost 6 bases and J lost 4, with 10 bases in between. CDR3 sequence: CASSFRLNQPQHF. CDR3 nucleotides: TGTGCCAGTAGCTTCCGGCTGAATCAGCCCCAGCATTTT. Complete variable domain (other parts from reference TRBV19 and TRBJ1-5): DGGITQSPKYLFRKEGQNVTLSCEQNLNHDAMYWYRQDPGQGLRLIYYSQIVNDFQKGDIAEGYSVSREKKESFPLTVTSAQKNPTAFYLCASSFRLNQPQHFGDGTRLSIL.

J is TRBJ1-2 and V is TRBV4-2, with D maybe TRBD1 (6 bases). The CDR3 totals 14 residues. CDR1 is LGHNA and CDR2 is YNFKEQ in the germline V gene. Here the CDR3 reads CTSEGGAHDYGYTF. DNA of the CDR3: TGTACCTCGGAAGGGGGAGCCCATGACTATGGCTACACCTTC.

CDR3 sequence (DNA): TGTGCCAGCTCACCGGGGACAGGTTCACAATCCTACGAGCAGTACTTC. Protein: CASSPGTGSQSYEQYF. The gene calls are TRBV18 and TRBJ2-7; TRBD1 aligns across 8 bases. Germline V lookup: CDR1 KGHSH, CDR2 LQKENI. The trim removed 3 bases at V and 1 base at J, leaving 8 bases unmatched. CDR3 length: 16 amino acids.

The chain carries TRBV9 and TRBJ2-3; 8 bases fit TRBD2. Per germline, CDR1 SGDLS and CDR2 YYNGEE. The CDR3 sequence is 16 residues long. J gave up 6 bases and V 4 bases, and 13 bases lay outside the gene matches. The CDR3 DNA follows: TGTGCCAGCAGCCCTTACAGGGCCCGGGGGGGGGATACGCAGTATTTT. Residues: CASSPYRARGGDTQYF.

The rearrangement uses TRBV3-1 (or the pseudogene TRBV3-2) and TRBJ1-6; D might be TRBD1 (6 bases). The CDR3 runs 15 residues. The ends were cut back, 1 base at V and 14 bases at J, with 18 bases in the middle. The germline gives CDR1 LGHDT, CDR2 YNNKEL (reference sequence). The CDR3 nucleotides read TGTGCCAGCAGCCAAGGGACAGTCATGGGTCGGGCCCTCCACTTT. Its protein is CASSQGTVMGRALHF.

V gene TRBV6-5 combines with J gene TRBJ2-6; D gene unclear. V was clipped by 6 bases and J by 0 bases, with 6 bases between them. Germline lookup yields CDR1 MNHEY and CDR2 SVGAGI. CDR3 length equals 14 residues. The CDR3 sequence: CASRTDSGANVLTF. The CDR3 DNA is TGTGCCAGCAGAACGGACTCTGGGGCCAACGTCCTGACTTTC.

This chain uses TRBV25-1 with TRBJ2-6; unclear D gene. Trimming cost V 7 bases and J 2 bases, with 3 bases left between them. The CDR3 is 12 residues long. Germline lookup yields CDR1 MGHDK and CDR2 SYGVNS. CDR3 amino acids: CASTTGANVLTF. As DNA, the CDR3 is TGTGCCAGCACAACTGGGGCCAACGTCCTGACTTTC.

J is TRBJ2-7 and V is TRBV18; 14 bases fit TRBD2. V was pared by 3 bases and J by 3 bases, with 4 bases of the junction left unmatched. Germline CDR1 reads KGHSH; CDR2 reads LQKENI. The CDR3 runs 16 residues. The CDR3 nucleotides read TGTGCCAGCTCACCGACTAGCGGGGGGGCCGGCTACGAGCAGTACTTC. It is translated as CASSPTSGGAGYEQYF. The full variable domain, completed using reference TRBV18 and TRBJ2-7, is NAGVMQNPRHLVRRRGQEARLRCSPMKGHSHVYWYRQLPEEGLKFMVYLQKENIIDESGMPKERFSAEFPKEGPSILRIQQVVRGDSAAYFCASSPTSGGAGYEQYFGPGTRLTVT.

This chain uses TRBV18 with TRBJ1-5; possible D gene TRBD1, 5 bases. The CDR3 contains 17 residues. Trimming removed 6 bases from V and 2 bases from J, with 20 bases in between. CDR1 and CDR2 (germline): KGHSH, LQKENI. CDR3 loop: CASSLRPQGDGNQPQHF. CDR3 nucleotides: TGTGCCAGCTCCCTGAGACCCCAGGGCGATGGCAATCAGCCCCAGCATTTT.

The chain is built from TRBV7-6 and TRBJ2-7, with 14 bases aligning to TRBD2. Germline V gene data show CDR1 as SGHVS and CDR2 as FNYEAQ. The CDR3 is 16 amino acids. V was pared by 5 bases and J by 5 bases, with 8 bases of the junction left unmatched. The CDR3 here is CASSLATSGRADEQYF. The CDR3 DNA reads TGTGCCAGCAGCCTTGCGACTAGCGGGAGGGCAGACGAGCAGTACTTC.

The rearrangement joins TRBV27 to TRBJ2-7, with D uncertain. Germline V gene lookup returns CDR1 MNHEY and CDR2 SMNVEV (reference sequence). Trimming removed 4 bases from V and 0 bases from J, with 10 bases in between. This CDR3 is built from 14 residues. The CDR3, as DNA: TGTGCCAGCAGTTCGGTTTTAAGCTCCTACGAGCAGTACTTC. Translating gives CASSSVLSSYEQYF.

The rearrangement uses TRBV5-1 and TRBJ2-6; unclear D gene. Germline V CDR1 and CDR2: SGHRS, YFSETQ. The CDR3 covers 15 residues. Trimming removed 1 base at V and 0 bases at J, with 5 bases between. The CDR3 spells CASSLTVSGANVLTF. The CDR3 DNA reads TGCGCCAGCAGCTTGACCGTCTCTGGGGCCAACGTCCTGACTTTC.

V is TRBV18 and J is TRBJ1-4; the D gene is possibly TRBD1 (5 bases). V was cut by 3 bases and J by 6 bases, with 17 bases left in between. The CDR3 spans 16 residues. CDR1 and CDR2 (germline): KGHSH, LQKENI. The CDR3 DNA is TGTGCCAGCTCACCTACCAACAGGCAGTTAGATGAAAAACTGTTTTTT. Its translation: CASSPTNRQLDEKLFF.

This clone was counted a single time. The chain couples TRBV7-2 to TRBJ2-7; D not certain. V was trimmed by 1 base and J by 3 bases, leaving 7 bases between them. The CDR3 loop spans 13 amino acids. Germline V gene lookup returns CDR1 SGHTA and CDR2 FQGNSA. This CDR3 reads CASSLDSIYEQYF. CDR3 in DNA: TGTGCCAGCAGCTTAGACAGTATCTACGAGCAGTACTTC. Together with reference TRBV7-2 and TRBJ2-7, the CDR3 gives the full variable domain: GAGVSQSPSNKVTEKGKDVELRCDPISGHTALYWYRQSLGQGLEFLIYFQGNSAPDKSGLPSDRFSAERTGGSVSTLTIQRTQQEDSAVYLCASSLDSIYEQYFGPGTRLTVT.

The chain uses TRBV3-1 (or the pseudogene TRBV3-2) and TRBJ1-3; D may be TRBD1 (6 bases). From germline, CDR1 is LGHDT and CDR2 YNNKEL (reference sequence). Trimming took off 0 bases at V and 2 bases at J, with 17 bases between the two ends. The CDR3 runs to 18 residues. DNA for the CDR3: TGTGCCAGCAGCCAAGAGGTTTCCGGGGGGGCGGCTGGAAACACCATATATTTT. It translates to CASSQEVSGGAAGNTIYF.

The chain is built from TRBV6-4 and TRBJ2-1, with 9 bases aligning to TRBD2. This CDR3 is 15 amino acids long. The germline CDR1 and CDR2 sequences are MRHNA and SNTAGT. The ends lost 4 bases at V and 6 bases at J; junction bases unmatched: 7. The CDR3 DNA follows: TGTGCCAGCAGTGTACTAGCGGGCAGCCCCAATGAGCAGTTCTTC. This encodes CASSVLAGSPNEQFF.

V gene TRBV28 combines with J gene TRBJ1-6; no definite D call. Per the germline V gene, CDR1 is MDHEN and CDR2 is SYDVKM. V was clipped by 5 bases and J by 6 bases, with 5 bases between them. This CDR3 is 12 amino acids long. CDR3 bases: TGTGCCAGCAGTCTATTTAATTCACCCCTCCACTTT. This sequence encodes CASSLFNSPLHF.

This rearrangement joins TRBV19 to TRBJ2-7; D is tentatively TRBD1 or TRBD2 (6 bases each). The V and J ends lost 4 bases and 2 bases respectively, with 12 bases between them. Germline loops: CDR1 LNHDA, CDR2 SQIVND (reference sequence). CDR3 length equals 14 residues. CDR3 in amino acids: CASSTGARAYEQYF. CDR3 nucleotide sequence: TGTGCCAGTAGTACGGGGGCACGAGCCTACGAGCAGTACTTC.

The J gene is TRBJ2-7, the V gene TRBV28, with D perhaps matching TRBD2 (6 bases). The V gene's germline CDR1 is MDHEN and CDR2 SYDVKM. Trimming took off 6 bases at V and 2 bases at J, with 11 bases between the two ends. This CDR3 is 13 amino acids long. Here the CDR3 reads CASRPGLPYEQYF. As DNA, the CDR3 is TGTGCCAGCAGGCCGGGACTTCCCTACGAGCAGTACTTC.

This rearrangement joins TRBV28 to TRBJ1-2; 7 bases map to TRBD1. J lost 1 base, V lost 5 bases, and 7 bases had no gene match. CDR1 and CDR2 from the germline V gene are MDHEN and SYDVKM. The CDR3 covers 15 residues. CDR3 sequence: CASSIGGGGNYGYTF. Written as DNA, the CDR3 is TGTGCCAGCAGTATAGGGGGCGGGGGTAACTATGGCTACACCTTC.

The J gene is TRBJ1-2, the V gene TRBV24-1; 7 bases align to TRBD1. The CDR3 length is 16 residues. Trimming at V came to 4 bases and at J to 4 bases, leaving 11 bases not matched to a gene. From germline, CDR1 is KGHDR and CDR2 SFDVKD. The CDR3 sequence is CATSDPSKGAGYGYTF. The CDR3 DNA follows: TGTGCCACCAGTGACCCCTCCAAGGGGGCGGGCTATGGCTACACCTTC.